These 10 T cell receptor beta chains share one sample of origin, sequenced in a study of cytomegalovirus exposure and HLA in healthy donors. 60 Vbeta and 13 Jbeta primers were used in PCR. Libraries were prepared by immunoSEQ multiplex PCR; TCRdb keeps only in-frame clonotypes and omits some of them. This sample has about 160,000 clones; about 80% occur once, and the top ten carry roughly 2%. Sequencing was carried out using PBMCs. These receptors were collected from a female donor in good health and CMV-seronegative.

This clone was detected only a few times. The chain links TRBV6-1 to TRBJ1-2, with TRBD1 matching 9 bases. The V and J ends lost 1 base and 3 bases, in that order; junction bases with no gene match: 3. The V gene's germline CDR1 is MNHNS and CDR2 SASEGT. The CDR3 covers 15 residues. CDR3 amino acids: CASSEVGQGDYGYTF. Written as DNA, the CDR3 is TGTGCCAGCAGTGAAGTGGGACAGGGAGACTATGGCTACACCTTC.

This rearrangement joins TRBV5-1 to TRBJ2-7, with 7 bases fitting TRBD2. V was pared by 3 bases and J by 0 bases, with 0 bases of the junction left unmatched. Germline CDR1 reads SGHRS; CDR2 reads YFSETQ. The CDR3 loop spans 13 amino acids. The chain's CDR3 is CASSSSGSYEQYF. In DNA form, the CDR3 reads TGCGCCAGCAGCTCTAGCGGCTCCTACGAGCAGTACTTC. The variable domain in full, completed from reference TRBV5-1 and TRBJ2-7, reads KAGVTQTPRYLIKTRGQQVTLSCSPISGHRSVSWYQQTPGQGLQFLFEYFSETQRNKGNFPGRFSGRQFSNSRSEMNVSTLELGDSALYLCASSSSGSYEQYFGPGTRLTVT.

This clone showed up just once. This chain joins TRBV5-1 and TRBJ1-3, with a possible D match to TRBD1 (5 bases). The germline gives CDR1 SGHRS, CDR2 YFSETQ. Trimming took off 3 bases at V and 0 bases at J, with 7 bases between the two ends. The CDR3 is made up of 14 amino acids. CDR3 sequence: CASSYDSSGNTIYF. In nucleotides, the CDR3 is TGCGCCAGCAGCTACGACAGCTCTGGAAACACCATATATTTT.

The V and J genes are TRBV6-1 and TRBJ1-2; D is possibly TRBD1 (5 bases). Germline V gives CDR1 MNHNS, CDR2 SASEGT. V lost 2 bases, J lost 4 bases, and 17 bases lay in between. The CDR3 sequence is 16 residues long. The CDR3 spells CASSEYSGVLIYGYTF. In nucleotides, the CDR3 is TGTGCCAGCAGTGAATATTCGGGGGTTTTAATCTATGGCTACACCTTC.

This chain links TRBV10-3 with TRBJ1-5; D might be TRBD1 (5 bases). Trimming shortened V by 0 bases and J by 1 base, and 22 bases separated the two germline ends. There are 20 residues in the CDR3. Germline values: CDR1 ENHRY, CDR2 SYGVKD. The CDR3 is CAISESFGGTAPASNQPQHF. CDR3 DNA sequence: TGTGCCATCAGTGAGTCGTTCGGAGGGACTGCCCCGGCGAGCAATCAGCCCCAGCATTTT.

The genes are TRBV5-1 and TRBJ1-3; maybe TRBD1 (6 bases). V was clipped by 3 bases and J by 0 bases, with 10 bases between them. This CDR3 contains 15 residues. Per the germline V gene, CDR1 is SGHRS and CDR2 is YFSETQ. The CDR3 protein is CASSSWDISGNTIYF. CDR3 in DNA: TGCGCCAGCAGCTCCTGGGACATCTCTGGAAACACCATATATTTT. Based on the CDR3 plus reference TRBV5-1 and TRBJ1-3, the full variable domain is KAGVTQTPRYLIKTRGQQVTLSCSPISGHRSVSWYQQTPGQGLQFLFEYFSETQRNKGNFPGRFSGRQFSNSRSEMNVSTLELGDSALYLCASSSWDISGNTIYFGEGSWLTVV.

This clone turned up a few times. This chain links TRBV6-6 with TRBJ1-1, with a possible D match to TRBD1 (5 bases). The CDR3 is 14 residues long. The V end lost 6 bases, the J end lost 0 bases, and 11 bases lay between the germline ends. CDR1 and CDR2 (germline): MNHNY, SVGAGI (reference sequence). The CDR3 loop is CASSQRQLNTEAFF. For the CDR3, the DNA is TGTGCCAGCAGCCAAAGACAGCTGAACACTGAAGCTTTCTTT.

This clone was seen a few times. The gene calls are TRBV5-1 and TRBJ2-5; the match to TRBD2 covers 8 bases. Looked up from germline, CDR1 is SGHRS and CDR2 is YFSETQ. The CDR3 length is 18 residues. The junction had 18 bases not matched to a gene; V was cut back by 4 bases and J by 4 bases. Written as DNA, the CDR3 is TGCGCCAGCAGCCCCTCTGGACCCGGGGGGGAGGGCCCAGAGACCCAGTACTTC. Protein: CASSPSGPGGEGPETQYF.

J is TRBJ1-1 and V is TRBV10-3, with D tentatively TRBD1 (5 bases). The CDR3 covers 16 residues. Trimming removed 5 bases from V and 0 bases from J, with 16 bases in between. CDR1 is ENHRY, CDR2 SYGVKD, per germline. CDR3 residues: CAISPGTQGMNTEAFF. CDR3 bases: TGTGCCATCAGTCCGGGGACTCAAGGCATGAACACTGAAGCTTTCTTT.

The table lists this clone with a few counts. This sequence joins TRBV6-1 and TRBJ2-2; perhaps TRBD2 as D (5 bases). Germline assignment: CDR1 MNHNS and CDR2 SASEGT. The V end was cut by 5 bases, the J end by 7 bases, with 11 bases between. This CDR3 has 13 amino acids. CDR3 nucleotide sequence: TGTGCCAGCAGTCGAACGGGGAGCGGGGAGCTGTTTTTT. The encoded protein is CASSRTGSGELFF.